This T cell receptor beta chain was recorded in a study of blood T cell repertoires in COVID-19. Study-level information: Spain, Italy and the United States supplied samples that represented acute and convalescent COVID-19. Nucleic acid was either cDNA or gDNA, and it came from T cells, B-cell-depleted T cells, or PBMCs.

Germline V CDR1 and CDR2: SGHTA, FQGTGA. Deletions cut 4 bases from V and 9 bases from J, with 28 bases between. This CDR3 spans 17 amino acids. Source study methods: Cell counts per sample came from amplifying reference gene primers. Using immunoSEQ multiplex PCR, the repertoire was profiled, and TCRdb retains in-frame clones only, with some absent. The DNA was the basis for D and trimming; V, J and clone size are from that table. The sample yields 140,000 to 150,000 clones, about 89% seen once. The TCR originated in a man aged 55 to 70 with active or convalescent COVID-19. Sequences were obtained from peripheral blood. The gene calls are TRBV7-3 and TRBJ2-7; D is undetermined. CDR3 loop: CASSSLGRTYRPTTQYF. In nucleotides, the CDR3 is TGTGCCAGCAGCTCCCTGGGCCGTACCTACCGCCCTACGACGCAGTACTTC.